The 26 T cell receptor beta chains presented below share a single source sample, sequenced in a study of T cell responses to AZD1222 COVID-19 vaccine. Clones were read by immunoSEQ multiplex PCR, and TCRdb kept only the in-frame ones, dropping some. The sample contains under 150,000 clones, roughly 90% of which appear only once. The input for sequencing was peripheral blood, taken 28 days after the second AZD1222 dose. Every receptor here comes from an adult who received the AZD1222 COVID-19 vaccine.

The sample holds one count of this clone. The rearrangement joins TRBV12-3 or TRBV12-4 to TRBJ1-5; D unclear. The CDR3 is made up of 12 amino acids. Trimming removed 5 bases at V and 4 bases at J, with 6 bases between. The CDR3 loop is CASSPLNQPQHF. The CDR3 nucleotides read TGTGCCAGCAGTCCCCTAAATCAGCCCCAGCATTTT.

This chain uses TRBV5-6 with TRBJ1-5; D might be TRBD1 (6 bases). Germline V lookup: CDR1 SGHDT, CDR2 YYEEEE. The V end lost 4 bases, the J end lost 0 bases, and 11 bases lay between the germline ends. The CDR3 has 15 amino acids. The CDR3 loop reads CASSRTEYSNQPQHF. CDR3 DNA sequence: TGTGCCAGCAGCAGGACAGAGTATAGCAATCAGCCCCAGCATTTT.

With respect to this clone: Distinct nucleotide sequences in the sample also encode this CDR3. The chain recombines TRBV5-1 with TRBJ1-4; D is perhaps TRBD1 (5 bases). The V and J ends lost 0 bases and 7 bases respectively, with 10 bases between them. Per the germline V gene, CDR1 is SGHRS and CDR2 is YFSETQ. The length of the CDR3 is 14 residues. The CDR3, as DNA: TGCGCCAGCAGCTTGGGTCAGGGCGGTGAAAAACTGTTTTTT. Protein product: CASSLGQGGEKLFF.

The rearrangement joins TRBV19 to TRBJ1-5; D remains unclear. Per the germline V gene, CDR1 is LNHDA and CDR2 is SQIVND (reference sequence). The CDR3 extends over 14 amino acids. Trimming pared 6 bases from V and 7 bases from J, leaving 16 bases between. CDR3 coding DNA: TGTGCCAGTAGCCCCACCGGGTTCGACCAGCCCCAGCATTTT. Its translation: CASSPTGFDQPQHF.

The chain links TRBV5-8 to TRBJ2-3; D is possibly TRBD2 (6 bases). V lost 0 bases, J lost 0 bases, and 11 bases lay in between. CDR3 length: 16 residues. CDR1 is SGHTS and CDR2 is YDEGEE in the germline V gene. The CDR3 DNA follows: TGTGCCAGCAGCTTGGGCCTAGCGTCTAGCACAGATACGCAGTATTTT. It specifies CASSLGLASSTDTQYF.

The genes are TRBV9 and TRBJ2-1; TRBD2 matches 9 bases. Germline-derived CDR1 and CDR2 are SGDLS and YYNGEE. The CDR3 is made up of 15 amino acids. Unmatched junction bases numbered 5, after V lost 0 bases and J lost 7 bases. The CDR3 is CASSVGLAGQNEQFF. In DNA form, the CDR3 reads TGTGCCAGCAGCGTAGGGCTAGCGGGACAGAATGAGCAGTTCTTC.

This clone is a singleton in its sample. The chain combines TRBV7-9 with TRBJ1-1; the match to TRBD1 covers 7 bases. The CDR3 extends over 15 amino acids. V lost 6 bases to trimming and J lost 4 bases; unmatched junction nucleotides: 11. The germline V gene has CDR1 SEHNR and CDR2 FQNEAQ (reference sequence). CDR3 sequence reads: CASSGIGGDSTEAFF. Written as DNA, the CDR3 is TGTGCCAGCAGTGGCATAGGGGGCGATTCCACTGAAGCTTTCTTT.

This chain links TRBV5-1 with TRBJ1-2, with D perhaps matching TRBD1 (5 bases). The CDR3 sequence is 15 residues long. The V gene's germline CDR1 is SGHRS and CDR2 YFSETQ. V was trimmed by 4 bases and J by 4 bases, leaving 17 bases between them. The CDR3 DNA sequence: TGCGCCAGCAGCCCGGATTCAGGGTCCCCCTATGGCTACACCTTC. Amino acids: CASSPDSGSPYGYTF. The full variable domain, with the rest looked up from reference TRBV5-1 and TRBJ1-2, is KAGVTQTPRYLIKTRGQQVTLSCSPISGHRSVSWYQQTPGQGLQFLFEYFSETQRNKGNFPGRFSGRQFSNSRSEMNVSTLELGDSALYLCASSPDSGSPYGYTFGSGTRLTVV.

The genes are TRBV11-2 and TRBJ1-1, with 7 bases lining up with TRBD1. CDR1 SGHAT and CDR2 FQNNGV come from the germline V gene. The V and J ends lost 5 bases and 0 bases, in that order; junction bases with no gene match: 12. The CDR3 contains 17 residues. Here the CDR3 reads CASSLLAPGQMNTEAFF. DNA of the CDR3: TGTGCCAGCAGCCTCCTAGCCCCGGGACAGATGAACACTGAAGCTTTCTTT.

The gene calls are TRBV2 and TRBJ1-5; D perhaps matches TRBD1 (6 bases). The CDR3 is made up of 16 amino acids. Germline loops: CDR1 SNHLY, CDR2 FYNNEI. Trimming removed 7 bases at V and 6 bases at J, with 22 bases between. Written as DNA, the CDR3 is TGTGCCAGCAAACAGAATACAGGGAGCCCAGGTCAGCCCCAGCATTTT. Protein: CASKQNTGSPGQPQHF.

The gene calls are TRBV11-2 and TRBJ2-7; the D gene is possibly TRBD2 (7 bases). Trimming cost V 2 bases and J 3 bases, with 11 bases left between them. CDR1 is SGHAT, CDR2 FQNNGV, per germline. The CDR3 contains 14 residues. The CDR3 DNA reads TGTGCCAGCAGCTTAAGCGGGACAAGCTACGAGCAGTACTTC. Its protein product is CASSLSGTSYEQYF.

The chain employs TRBV2 and TRBJ1-6; D perhaps matches TRBD1 (6 bases). CDR1 and CDR2 (germline): SNHLY, FYNNEI. The CDR3 has 13 amino acids. Between the trimmed V and J ends, which lost 6 bases and 7 bases, there was a span of 10 bases. The CDR3 loop is CASSPGGNSPLHF. CDR3 DNA sequence: TGTGCCAGCAGCCCCGGGGGCAATTCACCCCTCCACTTT.

The J gene is TRBJ2-4, the V gene TRBV5-1; TRBD2 is a possible D gene (6 bases). Trimming took 4 bases from V and 1 from J, leaving 18 bases between them. This CDR3 region has 17 residues. Germline CDR1 and CDR2: SGHRS and YFSETQ. The chain's CDR3 is CASSELPGAGAKNIQYF. The CDR3 bases are TGCGCCAGCAGCGAACTACCGGGAGCCGGGGCCAAAAACATTCAGTACTTC.

This chain uses TRBV21-1 with TRBJ2-3; the D segment call TRBD2 is taken from the table without a DNA check. TRBV21-1 is annotated as a pseudogene. The CDR3 is 16 residues long. The CDR3 DNA is TGTGCCAGCAGCGGCCGACAGATTAGGAGGGCGGGTACGCAGTATTTT. Translating gives CASSGRQIRRAGTQYF.

The gene calls are TRBV3-1 (or the pseudogene TRBV3-2) and TRBJ1-2; D unresolved. CDR1 is LGHDT, CDR2 YNNKEL, per germline (reference sequence). Trimming removed 5 bases at V and 8 bases at J, with 12 bases between. The CDR3 has 12 amino acids. Here the CDR3 reads CASSYSSEGYTF. CDR3 in DNA: TGTGCCAGCAGCTACTCCTCAGAGGGCTACACCTTC.

The J gene is TRBJ1-3, the V gene TRBV3-1 (or the pseudogene TRBV3-2); D might be TRBD1 (5 bases). CDR3 length: 18 amino acids. Germline CDR1 is LGHDT and CDR2 is YNNKEL (reference sequence). Trimming left V 0 bases short and J 0 bases short, with 15 bases between. CDR3 in amino acids: CASSQDYGAPFSGNTIYF. The CDR3 region has the DNA TGTGCCAGCAGCCAAGACTACGGGGCCCCTTTCTCTGGAAACACCATATATTTT.

This chain connects TRBV1 to TRBJ2-3. TRBV1 represents a pseudogene. This CDR3 is 14 amino acids long. CDR3: CTSSQDRPPPTQYF. CDR3 coding DNA: TGCACCAGCAGCCAAGATCGACCCCCACCTACGCAGTATTTT.

This chain joins TRBV2 and TRBJ1-3, with a tentative D call TRBD1 (5 bases). CDR3 size: 15 residues. Germline V gene data show CDR1 as SNHLY and CDR2 as FYNNEI. V lost 8 bases and J 0 bases, leaving 14 bases between the germline ends. The CDR3 here is CASGELRGSGNTIYF. The CDR3 DNA reads as TGTGCCAGCGGAGAACTAAGGGGCTCTGGAAACACCATATATTTT.

This clone was found once. The chain has TRBV7-2 and TRBJ2-2; a possible D gene is TRBD1 (5 bases). Trimming removed 6 bases at V and 7 bases at J, with 21 bases between. Germline loops: CDR1 SGHTA, CDR2 FQGNSA. The CDR3 covers 16 residues. CDR3 coding DNA: TGTGCCAGCAGTCTTTTAGGGGCAGGGATAAACGGGGAGCTGTTTTTT. Translated, it gives CASSLLGAGINGELFF.

V and J are TRBV5-1 and TRBJ2-5, with 11 bases identical to TRBD2. CDR3 size: 16 residues. Germline assignment: CDR1 SGHRS and CDR2 YFSETQ. J gave up 3 bases and V 3 bases, and 7 bases lay outside the gene matches. Here the CDR3 DNA reads TGCGCCAGCAGCTCCCTCGGACTAGCGGGTGAAGAGACCCAGTACTTC. Translated: CASSSLGLAGEETQYF.

The chain recombines TRBV5-1 with TRBJ1-3, with TRBD1 identical over 12 bases. CDR1 is SGHRS, CDR2 YFSETQ, per germline. The J segment lost 0 bases and the V segment lost 5 bases, leaving 9 bases of the junction unmatched. This CDR3 is built from 18 residues. CDR3 bases: TGCGCCAGCAGACCGGGACAGGGGGCCCTGAGCTCTGGAAACACCATATATTTT. This encodes CASRPGQGALSSGNTIYF.

This chain connects TRBV18 to TRBJ2-2; D remains ambiguous. Trimming stripped 5 bases from V and 2 bases from J, with 15 bases between. From germline, CDR1 is KGHSH and CDR2 LQKENI. The CDR3 is 16 residues long. CDR3 sequence: CASSLNRAANTGELFF. The CDR3 bases are TGTGCCAGCTCATTGAACCGGGCTGCTAACACCGGGGAGCTGTTTTTT.

This chain links TRBV30 with TRBJ1-5; perhaps TRBD1 as D (5 bases). CDR1 is GTSNPN, CDR2 SVGIG, per germline (reference sequence). The CDR3 runs to 13 residues. Trimming cost V 4 bases and J 2 bases, with 9 bases left between them. The CDR3 bases are TGTGCCTGGACGGGGACTGGCAATCAGCCCCAGCATTTT. Protein sequence: CAWTGTGNQPQHF.

The DNA for the CDR3 is TGTGCCAGCAGACCGTTGGGGACAGGAGGCTACGAGCAGTACTTC. Encoded protein: CASRPLGTGGYEQYF. The chain couples TRBV27 to TRBJ2-7, with 8 bases fitting TRBD1. This CDR3 spans 15 amino acids. In germline, CDR1 is MNHEY, CDR2 SMNVEV (reference sequence). J gave up 3 bases and V 6 bases, and 10 bases lay outside the gene matches.

CDR3 region: CASSDTPPLITGTYEQYF. In DNA form, the CDR3 reads TGTGCCAGCAGCGACACCCCCCCCCTTATAACCGGGACCTACGAGCAGTACTTC. The genes are TRBV9 and TRBJ2-7; a possible D gene is TRBD2 (5 bases). The CDR3 extends over 18 amino acids. The V gene's germline CDR1 is SGDLS and CDR2 YYNGEE. V was clipped by 3 bases and J by 2 bases, with 24 bases between them.

The V gene is TRBV19, the J gene TRBJ1-1, with 7 bases identical to TRBD1. Germline V CDR1 and CDR2: LNHDA, SQIVND (reference sequence). Trimming removed 3 bases from V and 5 bases from J; junction bases left unmatched: 12. This CDR3 comprises 16 residues. Written as DNA, the CDR3 is TGTGCCAGTAGTATTCAAAAGACAGGGTTTCGGACTGAAGCTTTCTTT. It codes for CASSIQKTGFRTEAFF.